A selection of T cell receptor beta chains follows, all from one sample in a study of T cells in Graves' hyperthyroidism and ophthalmopathy. TCRdb used MiXCR to reprocess the multiplex PCR reads, holding one entry per CDR3 protein. The sample records 250,000 to 300,000 distinct CDR3 sequences, roughly 19% being singletons. The sequencing input was blood. These receptor sequences come from a man over 45 with Graves' ophthalmopathy. The CDR3 runs from the conserved cysteine through the conserved F or W. D genes are given only for firm matches. The size of a clone is reported for some rows only, either as once, few or many, or as a class for expanded clones.

j_call: TRBJ2-2
clone_size: few
v_call: TRBV15
d_call: NA
cdr3_nt: TGTGCCACCAGCAGAGATCCGACCGGGGAGCTGTTTTTT
cdr3_aa: CATSRDPTGELFF

j_call: TRBJ2-3
clone_size: few
v_call: TRBV28
d_call: TRBD2
cdr3_nt: TGTGCCAGCAGTTCAGGATCTAGCGGGAGGGCAGATACGCAGTATTTT
cdr3_aa: CASSSGSSGRADTQYF

j_call: TRBJ2-7
clone_size: many
v_call: TRBV11-2
d_call: TRBD1
cdr3_nt: TGTGCCAGCAGCGAAACGGACAGGGGATCCTACGAGCAGTACTTC
cdr3_aa: CASSETDRGSYEQYF

j_call: TRBJ2-1
clone_size: many
v_call: TRBV11-2
d_call: NA
cdr3_nt: TGTGCCAGCAGCTTAATGGGTAACAATGAGCAGTTCTTC
cdr3_aa: CASSLMGNNEQFF

j_call: TRBJ2-4
clone_size: many
v_call: TRBV2
d_call: NA
cdr3_nt: TGTGCCAGCAGTGAACTAGCCTTAGCCAAAAACATTCAGTACTTC
cdr3_aa: CASSELALAKNIQYF

j_call: TRBJ2-3
clone_size: many
v_call: TRBV3-1
d_call: TRBD2
cdr3_nt: TGTGCCAGCAGCCAGGCTAGCGGACATACGCAGTATTTT
cdr3_aa: CASSQASGHTQYF

j_call: TRBJ2-7
clone_size: NA
v_call: TRBV5-1
d_call: NA
cdr3_nt: TGTGCCAGCAGCCTAGGACACATCCAAAGCTCCTACGAGCAGTACTTC
cdr3_aa: CASSLGHIQSSYEQYF

j_call: TRBJ1-2
clone_size: NA
v_call: TRBV6-6
d_call: NA
cdr3_nt: TGTGCCAGCAGTTACTCCCAGGCTGGGGGTATTGGCTACACCTTC
cdr3_aa: CASSYSQAGGIGYTF

j_call: TRBJ1-1
clone_size: NA
v_call: TRBV11-2
d_call: NA
cdr3_nt: TGTGCCAGCAGCTTTAACAGGGACCCTGACACTGAAGCTTTCTTT
cdr3_aa: CASSFNRDPDTEAFF

j_call: TRBJ2-7
clone_size: NA
v_call: TRBV19
d_call: NA
cdr3_nt: TGTGCCAGTAGTTCCGACGGACGTGTTACATACGAGCAGTACTTC
cdr3_aa: CASSSDGRVTYEQYF

j_call: TRBJ1-2
clone_size: NA
v_call: TRBV11-3
d_call: NA
cdr3_nt: TGTGCCAGCAGCTTAGATGGGGACGGCTATGGCTACACCTTC
cdr3_aa: CASSLDGDGYGYTF

j_call: TRBJ1-2
clone_size: many
v_call: TRBV27
d_call: NA
cdr3_nt: TGTGCCAGCAGGCCCAGGGGAGGGGGTTCTGGCTACACCTTC
cdr3_aa: CASRPRGGGSGYTF

j_call: TRBJ2-7
clone_size: few
v_call: TRBV15
d_call: TRBD1
cdr3_nt: TGTGCCACCAGCAGAGTACAGGGGGAAGAGCAGTACTTC
cdr3_aa: CATSRVQGEEQYF

j_call: TRBJ2-5
clone_size: many
v_call: TRBV30
d_call: TRBD2
cdr3_nt: TGTGCCTGGAAGGCTAGCGGCACATACAGGGAGACCCAGTACTTC
cdr3_aa: CAWKASGTYRETQYF

j_call: TRBJ1-5
clone_size: NA
v_call: TRBV7-9
d_call: TRBD1
cdr3_nt: TGTGCCAGCAGCTTATCAGGGGGAGACCAGCATTTT
cdr3_aa: CASSLSGGDQHF

j_call: TRBJ2-1
clone_size: few
v_call: TRBV2
d_call: NA
cdr3_nt: TGTGCCAGCAGTTCCCTGGCCTACAATGAGCAGTTCTTC
cdr3_aa: CASSSLAYNEQFF

j_call: TRBJ1-1
clone_size: many
v_call: TRBV2
d_call: NA
cdr3_nt: TGTGCCAGCAGTGAATTGGCAGTCTTTTTGAACACTGAAGCTTTCTTT
cdr3_aa: CASSELAVFLNTEAFF

j_call: TRBJ1-2
clone_size: few
v_call: TRBV12-5
d_call: TRBD1
cdr3_nt: TGTGCTAGTGCCCCTGGGACAGCTCATGGCTACACCTTC
cdr3_aa: CASAPGTAHGYTF

j_call: TRBJ2-2
clone_size: NA
v_call: TRBV7-2
d_call: TRBD2
cdr3_nt: TGTGCCAGCAGCCCATTGGAGACTAGCGGGAGGGCACGGACCGGGGAGCTGTTTTTT
cdr3_aa: CASSPLETSGRARTGELFF

j_call: TRBJ2-3
clone_size: NA
v_call: TRBV6-5
d_call: NA
cdr3_nt: TGTGCCAGCAGTTACAAGCGGACTAGCACAGATACGCAGTATTTT
cdr3_aa: CASSYKRTSTDTQYF

j_call: TRBJ1-5
clone_size: many
v_call: TRBV6-1
d_call: NA
cdr3_nt: TGTGCCAGCAGTTTATCCGGGACAAGCGGTCAGCCCCAGCATTTT
cdr3_aa: CASSLSGTSGQPQHF

j_call: TRBJ2-7
clone_size: many
v_call: TRBV2
d_call: NA
cdr3_nt: TGTGCCAGCCGCCTTTATGGGGGGCAGACGGGCGAGCAGTACTTC
cdr3_aa: CASRLYGGQTGEQYF

j_call: TRBJ2-7
clone_size: many
v_call: TRBV6-1
d_call: NA
cdr3_nt: TGTGCCAGCAGTACGGACCGATCCTCCTACGAGCAGTACTTC
cdr3_aa: CASSTDRSSYEQYF

j_call: TRBJ1-5
clone_size: few
v_call: TRBV5-8
d_call: NA
cdr3_nt: TGTGCCAGCAGCTTGGCGGGGGATCAGCCCCAGCATTTT
cdr3_aa: CASSLAGDQPQHF

j_call: TRBJ2-3
clone_size: many
v_call: TRBV28
d_call: TRBD2
cdr3_nt: TGTGCCAGCAGGTATACTAGCGGGGGCGGAGATACGCAGTATTTT
cdr3_aa: CASRYTSGGGDTQYF

j_call: TRBJ1-1
clone_size: NA
v_call: TRBV6-9
d_call: NA
cdr3_nt: TGTGCCAGCAGTTACTACGATTCTCGCACTGAAGCTTTCTTT
cdr3_aa: CASSYYDSRTEAFF

j_call: TRBJ1-4
clone_size: few
v_call: TRBV5-1
d_call: NA
cdr3_nt: TGCGCCAGCAGCGCGGAGCAGTCTGAAAAACTGTTTTTT
cdr3_aa: CASSAEQSEKLFF

j_call: TRBJ2-5
clone_size: few
v_call: TRBV9
d_call: NA
cdr3_nt: TGTGCCAGCAGCGTAGCGGGGGCGGGAGAGACCCAGTACTTC
cdr3_aa: CASSVAGAGETQYF

j_call: TRBJ1-4
clone_size: few
v_call: TRBV11-2
d_call: NA
cdr3_nt: TGTGCCAGCAGCTTGGGGCAGGCTCTCCTTAATGAAAAACTGTTTTTT
cdr3_aa: CASSLGQALLNEKLFF

j_call: TRBJ2-7
clone_size: once
v_call: TRBV6-2/TRBV6-3
d_call: TRBD1
cdr3_nt: TGTGCCAGCAGTTCGCCGGGACAGGGAATAAGCTCCTACGAGCAGTACTTC
cdr3_aa: CASSSPGQGISSYEQYF

j_call: TRBJ2-3
clone_size: few
v_call: TRBV13
d_call: NA
cdr3_nt: TGTGCCAGCACGCAACTAGCTTCAGATACGCAGTATTTT
cdr3_aa: CASTQLASDTQYF

j_call: TRBJ1-3
clone_size: few
v_call: TRBV6-7
d_call: TRBD1
cdr3_nt: TGTGCCAGCAGTTATATCCGACAGGGAAACTCTGGAAACACCATATATTTT
cdr3_aa: CASSYIRQGNSGNTIYF

j_call: TRBJ2-5
clone_size: few
v_call: TRBV24-1
d_call: NA
cdr3_nt: TGTGCCACCAGTGATTTGGGGGCTGGCGAGACCCAGTACTTC
cdr3_aa: CATSDLGAGETQYF

j_call: TRBJ1-3
clone_size: NA
v_call: TRBV6-9
d_call: NA
cdr3_nt: TGTGCCAGCAGTTACGCGGGGGCTGGAAACACCATATATTTT
cdr3_aa: CASSYAGAGNTIYF

j_call: TRBJ2-7
clone_size: NA
v_call: TRBV14
d_call: NA
cdr3_nt: TGTGCCAGCAGCCAAGAACAGGTTGGCTACGAGCAGTACTTC
cdr3_aa: CASSQEQVGYEQYF

j_call: TRBJ2-7
clone_size: NA
v_call: TRBV10-3
d_call: TRBD1
cdr3_nt: TGTGCCATCAGTGAGGGGACAGGGGTGCGCGAGCAGTACTTC
cdr3_aa: CAISEGTGVREQYF

j_call: TRBJ2-5
clone_size: few
v_call: TRBV15
d_call: NA
cdr3_nt: TGTGCCACCAGCAGAGAGCCGGGGGCAGAGGAGACCCAGTACTTC
cdr3_aa: CATSREPGAEETQYF

j_call: TRBJ1-1
clone_size: many
v_call: TRBV20-1
d_call: NA
cdr3_nt: TGCAGTGCTAGAGTTGGGACTGCCATGAACACTGAAGCTTTCTTT
cdr3_aa: CSARVGTAMNTEAFF

j_call: TRBJ2-7
clone_size: many
v_call: TRBV11-2
d_call: NA
cdr3_nt: TGTGCCAGCAGCCAGGGGACTGGCCCCTACGAGCAGTACTTC
cdr3_aa: CASSQGTGPYEQYF

j_call: TRBJ2-1
clone_size: few
v_call: TRBV7-9
d_call: TRBD2
cdr3_nt: TGTGCCAGCAGCTTAGTCCTAGCGGGAGGGACCCACAATGAGCAGTTCTTC
cdr3_aa: CASSLVLAGGTHNEQFF

j_call: TRBJ1-3
clone_size: many
v_call: TRBV5-4
d_call: NA
cdr3_nt: TGTGCCAGCAGCCACCGGGACGGTGCGAGGGTTGGTGGAAACACCATATATTTT
cdr3_aa: CASSHRDGARVGGNTIYF

j_call: TRBJ2-2
clone_size: many
v_call: TRBV28
d_call: NA
cdr3_nt: TGTGCCACCCCAGCGCGCACCGGGGAGCTGTTTTTT
cdr3_aa: CATPARTGELFF

j_call: TRBJ2-1
clone_size: few
v_call: TRBV5-1
d_call: NA
cdr3_nt: TGCGCCAGTGGGGGCGGGGAGTCCTACAATGAGCAGTTCTTC
cdr3_aa: CASGGGESYNEQFF

j_call: TRBJ2-5
clone_size: NA
v_call: TRBV4-2
d_call: NA
cdr3_nt: TGTGCCAGCAGCCAAGATGCGGGTGGGGAGACCCAGTACTTC
cdr3_aa: CASSQDAGGETQYF

j_call: TRBJ1-1
clone_size: few
v_call: TRBV6-1
d_call: NA
cdr3_nt: TGTGCCAGCAGTGAGCAGCTTTTGAACACTGAAGCTTTCTTT
cdr3_aa: CASSEQLLNTEAFF

j_call: TRBJ2-7
clone_size: NA
v_call: TRBV5-1
d_call: NA
cdr3_nt: TGCGCCAGCAGCTTGGAGGGGGGAGTGGCGTACGAGCAGTACTTC
cdr3_aa: CASSLEGGVAYEQYF

j_call: TRBJ2-3
clone_size: few
v_call: TRBV28
d_call: TRBD1
cdr3_nt: TGTGCCAGCAGTCAATCGGGGACAGACACAGATACGCAGTATTTT
cdr3_aa: CASSQSGTDTDTQYF

j_call: TRBJ2-1
clone_size: many
v_call: TRBV15
d_call: NA
cdr3_nt: TGTGCCACCAGCAGTCGGGTACGAGACAATGAGCAGTTCTTC
cdr3_aa: CATSSRVRDNEQFF

j_call: TRBJ2-7
clone_size: NA
v_call: TRBV30
d_call: NA
cdr3_nt: TGTGCCTGGAATAGTCCCCGGAGGGAGCAGTACTTC
cdr3_aa: CAWNSPRREQYF

j_call: TRBJ2-3
clone_size: NA
v_call: TRBV2
d_call: NA
cdr3_nt: TGTGCCAGCAGATGGGGTGCTAGCACAGATACGCAGTATTTT
cdr3_aa: CASRWGASTDTQYF

j_call: TRBJ2-2
clone_size: many
v_call: TRBV11-2
d_call: TRBD2
cdr3_nt: TGTGCCAGCAGCTTAGATCCCCTAGCGGGAGCCAACACCGGGGAGCTGTTTTTT
cdr3_aa: CASSLDPLAGANTGELFF

j_call: TRBJ2-3
clone_size: once
v_call: TRBV20-1
d_call: TRBD2
cdr3_nt: TGCAGTGCTAGGACCCGAAGGACTAGCGGGGTCACAGATACGCAGTATTTT
cdr3_aa: CSARTRRTSGVTDTQYF

j_call: TRBJ2-2
clone_size: NA
v_call: TRBV7-3
d_call: TRBD1
cdr3_nt: TGTGCCAGCAGCTGGGACAGCCTAAACACCGGGGAGCTGTTTTTT
cdr3_aa: CASSWDSLNTGELFF

j_call: TRBJ2-5
clone_size: NA
v_call: TRBV28
d_call: NA
cdr3_nt: TGTGCCAGCAGTTTCGGCAGTTCAGATGCCCAGTACTTC
cdr3_aa: CASSFGSSDAQYF

j_call: TRBJ2-5
clone_size: many
v_call: TRBV5-1
d_call: TRBD1
cdr3_nt: TGCGCCAGCAAACCTCTACCACACAGGGGATCCCAAGAGACCCAGTACTTC
cdr3_aa: CASKPLPHRGSQETQYF

j_call: TRBJ1-6
clone_size: NA
v_call: TRBV20-1
d_call: TRBD1
cdr3_nt: TGCAGTGCCCAGGAGGGACAGCGGCCCCGACCTCCCCTTCACTTT
cdr3_aa: CSAQEGQRPRPPLHF

j_call: TRBJ1-5
clone_size: few
v_call: TRBV28
d_call: TRBD1
cdr3_nt: TGTGCCAGCAGTGCATACGTCGGACAGGGAAAACAGCCCCAGCATTTT
cdr3_aa: CASSAYVGQGKQPQHF

j_call: TRBJ2-5
clone_size: many
v_call: TRBV20-1
d_call: NA
cdr3_nt: TGCAGTGCCGCTCCATCGGGGGTCAGGGAGACCCAGTACTTC
cdr3_aa: CSAAPSGVRETQYF

j_call: TRBJ1-6
clone_size: NA
v_call: TRBV20-1
d_call: NA
cdr3_nt: TGCAGTGCTCGGCAAGGGAGCGGTAATTCACCCCTCCACTTT
cdr3_aa: CSARQGSGNSPLHF